This T cell receptor (beta chain) was recovered during a study of beta chain features in type 1 diabetes. Regarding the study as a whole: Reads derived from cDNA could over-represent cells showing high TCR expression. Insertion counts at VDJ junctions were lower in type 1 diabetes patients, who also showed more deletions there.

A note on this clone: Its target is unknown.

Sequencing targeted expressed TCRB transcripts, as all isolated RNA had been reverse transcribed. TCRdb's copy holds only in-frame clones and misses some; the assay was immunoSEQ multiplex PCR. The table lists 450,000 or so clones, 11% of them singletons, with approximately 0.045% in the top ten. This CDR3 has 13 amino acids. V shed 4 bases and J shed 6 bases, with 10 bases lying between them. Germline V lookup: CDR1 SNHLY, CDR2 FYNNEI. Sequencing was performed on naive CD4+ T cells from blood. The chain employs TRBV2 and TRBJ2-1; D is unresolved. The clonotype originates from a woman aged 18-29 years in good health. DNA of the CDR3: TGTGCCAGCAGTGCGACCCCTCTCAATGAGCAGTTCTTC. Amino acids: CASSATPLNEQFF. Drawing the rest from reference TRBV2 and TRBJ2-1, the complete variable domain is EPEVTQTPSHQVTQMGQEVILRCVPISNHLYFYWYRQILGQKVEFLVSFYNNEISEKSEIFDDQFSVERPDGSNFTLKIRSTKLEDSAMYFCASSATPLNEQFFGPGTRLTVL.